This TCR beta chain appears in the sequencing data of a study of TIL therapy for anti-PD-1-resistant metastatic lung cancer. Background on the study: Patients then received nivolumab; progressors got lymphodepletion, TIL and IL-2.

This was the immunoSEQ v3 assay. Generated by immunoSEQ multiplex PCR, the TCRdb table keeps only in-frame clones and is missing some. The sample contains 45,000 to 60,000 clones, around three quarters of which appear only once. This clone was seen a handful of times. Its antigen is currently unknown. Specified time point: pre-treatment sample, taken before nivolumab and TIL therapy. Patients were adults with stage 4 NSCLC. Study results and caveats: The baseline peripheral repertoire was partially replaced by infused TIL clonotypes that later decayed.

The sequencing here drew on blood, taken at baseline. The TCR originated in a woman between 30 and 79 years old with non-small cell lung cancer.

CDR3 coding DNA: TGTGCCAGCAGCTTGAGCTACCGGACTAGCGGTTACAATGAGCAGTTCTTC. Amino acid sequence: CASSLSYRTSGYNEQFF. V is TRBV5-6 and J is TRBJ2-1, with TRBD2 matching over 10 bases. In germline, CDR1 is SGHDT, CDR2 YYEEEE. V gave up 1 base and J gave up 4 bases; unmatched junction bases: 8. The CDR3 has 17 residues.